Sequencing of this T cell receptor beta chain was carried out in a study of glioma-infiltrating T cells after dendritic cell vaccination. Study-wide context: Three intradermal dendritic cell vaccine injections were given every two weeks. General observations from the study: Only a small number of patients had complete blood and tumor samples.

The PCR used 60 V beta and 13 J beta primers. Profiling relied on immunoSEQ multiplex PCR, and the TCRdb table lists in-frame clones only, not all of them. The data hold about 73,000 clones, with about 80% observed a single time. Details on this clone: What it binds is not known.

This CDR3 region has 15 residues. Germline CDR1 is SGHTS and CDR2 is YDEGEE. The V end was cut by 0 bases, the J end by 5 bases, with 11 bases between. Patients had residual fresh-frozen tumor tissue and more than two years of survival data. The sequence was collected from a human donor with glioblastoma. Here the sequenced sample was blood, taken before dendritic cell vaccination. The chain is built from TRBV5-8 and TRBJ1-4; D is unresolved. This CDR3 reads CASSLALSSNEKLFF. CDR3 sequence (DNA): TGTGCCAGCAGCTTGGCCCTTTCGTCGAATGAAAAACTGTTTTTT.